This section outlines one T cell receptor (delta chain) sequence together with its context. This clone was picked up a small number of times. Which antigen it targets is not known. No much larger clone is present one base from it, and per-base qualities are unavailable. For CDR1 and CDR2, the germline V gene lists TSWWSYY and QGS. The V and J ends are trimmed by 2 bases and 2 bases, leaving 42 bases between them. The CDR3 contains 25 residues, cysteine and phenylalanine counted. Only CDR3 DNA remains: 75 bases, in frame from the first base. The data were taken from a study of human gamma delta and Vdelta1 T cells (dated by TCRdb to the late 2010s). Notes on the research overall: In this study, the researchers looked at Delta One T cells, which are Vd1+ gamma-delta T cells, to see how well they work as cytotoxic effectors against acute myeloid leukemia.

Results the study describes overall, beyond this receptor: Polyclonality and broad cytotoxic targeting of acute myeloid leukemia were reported for Delta One T cells.

The method behind the library was PCR. Sequencer: Illumina MiSeq. TCRdb called clones from the public reads with CATT, and repeated DNA sequences were later combined into one row. The sample table holds about 6,400 delta-chain clones, of which around 40% were seen once. The ten largest clones capture roughly 8.6% of the sample. The sequenced sample was Vdelta1 gamma-delta T cells from blood grown in culture (DOT cells). The cell subset or site label, read with the paper, signifies: Delta One T cells, in vitro expanded/differentiated Vd1+ gamma-delta T cells. In this chain, TRDV1 is recombined with TRDJ1; tentative D gene TRDD3, with 5 bases matching. This receptor was identified in a human donor in good health. The bases are TGTGCTCTTGGGGAATCAGCTACAGTCTTAGCTATACTTAGGGTGGGGTCAAAGGCAACCGATAAACTCATCTTT. Its amino acids are CALGESATVLAILRVGSKATDKLIF.